One and the same sample provided the 9 T cell receptor beta chains below, sequenced in a study of T-cell reconstitution after alpha-beta-depleted transplantation in children. Researchers prepared the TCRbeta library using unique molecular identifiers, the study reports. TCRdb itself ran the PCR reads through MiXCR, one entry per CDR3 protein. The top ten clones hold 14% of a sample with fewer than 750,000 distinct CDR3 sequences, 23% of them seen once. Sequencing used PBMCs, mostly from graft donor cells, obtained 360 days after TCRalphabeta/CD19-depleted stem cell transplant. The receptors were sampled from a boy under two years old who had a stem cell transplant for acute myeloid leukemia, so the T cells may come from the graft donor.

This clonotype has more than one count but fewer than ten. The V call is TRBV21-1, the J call TRBJ1-5. TRBV21-1 is a known pseudogene. The CDR3 length is 15 residues. The CDR3 protein is CASSKEGLSNQPQHF. The CDR3 nucleotides are TGTGCCAGCAGCAAAGAAGGGTTAAGCAATCAGCCCCAGCATTTT.

This rearrangement joins TRBV15 to TRBJ2-5; unclear D gene. Germline loops: CDR1 LNHNV, CDR2 YYDKDF (reference sequence). The CDR3 totals 12 residues. With 0 bases removed from V and 5 bases from J, the gap between germline ends came to 4 bases. The DNA for the CDR3 is TGTGCCACCAGCAGAGATCTTGAGACCCAGTACTTC. It specifies CATSRDLETQYF. Looking up the rest from reference TRBV15 and TRBJ2-5 gives the full variable domain: DAMVIQNPRYQVTQFGKPVTLSCSQTLNHNVMYWYQQKSSQAPKLLFHYYDKDFNNEADTPDNFQSRRPNTSFCFLDIRSPGLGDTAMYLCATSRDLETQYFGPGTRLLVL.

This clonotype was counted only a few times. The chain recombines TRBV29-1 with TRBJ1-2, with 9 positions matching TRBD1. Germline CDR1 is SQVTM and CDR2 is ANQGSEA. The V segment lost 3 bases and the J segment 2 bases; nucleotides outside the gene matches: 4. This CDR3 region has 14 residues. The CDR3 DNA sequence: TGCAGCGTTGATGGGGACAGGGCCAACTATGGCTACACCTTC. Its translation is CSVDGDRANYGYTF.

The CDR3 nucleotides are TGTGCCAGCAGCAAGGGATTAGGGGGGGACGAGCAGTACTTC. Its translation: CASSKGLGGDEQYF. The V and J genes are TRBV21-1 and TRBJ2-7; the DNA was not used to check the table's D call, TRBD2. TRBV21-1 is a pseudogene locus. CDR3 length: 14 residues.

The chain links TRBV15 to TRBJ2-7; D not resolved. The CDR3 is made up of 15 amino acids. Germline V gives CDR1 LNHNV, CDR2 YYDKDF (reference sequence). The V gene lost 1 base and the J gene lost 2 bases, with 12 bases spanning the gap. Here the CDR3 DNA reads TGTGCCACCAGCAGAGGGTCGTCGTTGGCCTACGAGCAGTACGTC. Encoded protein: CATSRGSSLAYEQYV.

This clonotype was seen only a few times. The chain has TRBV20-1 and TRBJ2-1; 7 nucleotides agree with TRBD1. The CDR3 is made up of 15 amino acids. Trimming cost V 0 bases and J 6 bases; bases outside gene matches: 8. Germline V gene sequence: CDR1 DFQATT, CDR2 SNEGSKA (reference sequence). The CDR3 protein is CSARDQGDWINEQFF. The CDR3 coding sequence is TGCAGTGCTAGAGATCAGGGGGATTGGATCAATGAGCAGTTCTTC.

The V gene is TRBV25-1, the J gene TRBJ2-7, with D hard to call. Germline assignment: CDR1 MGHDK and CDR2 SYGVNS. There are 13 residues in the CDR3. V lost 5 bases and J 4 bases, leaving 12 bases between the germline ends. This CDR3 reads CASSPLYSYEQYF. The CDR3 DNA sequence: TGTGCCAGCAGTCCCCTTTATTCTTACGAGCAGTACTTC.

This clonotype was observed a few times. V usage is TRBV20-1 and J usage is TRBJ2-5; D might be TRBD1 (5 bases). V gave up 3 bases and J gave up 5 bases, with 16 bases separating them. This CDR3 comprises 14 residues. Germline CDR1 is DFQATT and CDR2 is SNEGSKA (reference sequence). CDR3 coding DNA: TGCAGTGCTAGTCTACATCAGGGTGGGGAGACCCAGTACTTC. Protein product: CSASLHQGGETQYF.

This clonotype was detected only a few times. This chain uses TRBV20-1 with TRBJ2-1; D perhaps matches TRBD2 (6 bases). Trimming shortened V by 6 bases and J by 5 bases, and 14 bases separated the two germline ends. Germline loops: CDR1 DFQATT, CDR2 SNEGSKA (reference sequence). This CDR3 contains 13 residues. The chain's CDR3 is CSATAGTNNEQFF. CDR3 sequence (DNA): TGCAGTGCCACGGCGGGGACCAACAATGAGCAGTTCTTC.